The T cell receptor (beta chain) under discussion was sequenced for a study of blood T cell repertoires in COVID-19. Study details: Whether acute or convalescent, the COVID-19 samples came from the United States, Italy and Spain.

Study processing details: From reference gene primer amplification, estimates of nucleated cell counts were derived. The assay was immunoSEQ multiplex PCR, and TCRdb's table has in-frame clones only and misses some. The DNA gave D and trimming, while V, J and clone size come from that table. The profile covers approximately 140,000 clones, with approximately 88% appearing a single time and approximately 1.2% taken by the ten largest. Material: PBMCs or T cells enriched from blood (not recorded which). The sequence derives from a woman aged 25-40 years with acute COVID-19.

The CDR3 region has the DNA TGTGCCAGCAGCTTGACCCAGGGCCTGCAAGAGACCCAGTACTTC. Its protein product is CASSLTQGLQETQYF. This chain connects TRBV5-5 to TRBJ2-5, with D possibly matching TRBD1 (5 bases). V lost 1 base, J lost 2 bases, and 12 bases lay in between. Germline-derived CDR1 and CDR2 are SGHKS and YYEKEE (reference sequence). The CDR3 loop spans 15 amino acids.